The present entry profiles one TCR beta chain with its context. Its target is not known. The CDR3 has 14 amino acids. V lost 3 bases and J 2 bases, leaving 10 bases between the germline ends. The germline V gene has CDR1 MNHEY and CDR2 SMNVEV (reference sequence). The data stem from a study of CD8 T cells in ankylosing spondylitis. Whole-study results and caveats: In synovial fluid and blood from reactive arthritis, some motif variants were previously reported. The study looked at matched synovial fluid samples from ankylosing spondylitis patients. Disease-linked clones were reported to be significantly enriched there. One TCR beta motif, made up of 7 or 8 highly homologous variants, appeared characteristic of ankylosing spondylitis blood. With a CD8+ phenotype, disease-linked clones were relatively rare in peripheral blood.

MiXCR, run by TCRdb on the 5' RACE reads, gives a single entry per CDR3 protein. The sample shows more than 300,000 distinct CDR3 sequences, 11% of them seen only once. This clonotype originated in a female donor with ankylosing spondylitis or in good health (not recorded which). Sequencing was performed on blood, either unsorted or a sorted T cell fraction (not recorded which). V gene TRBV27 combines with J gene TRBJ1-2; D may be TRBD1 (6 bases). The CDR3 DNA reads TGTGCCAGCAGTTTCAGGGGTGCGAACTATGGCTACACCTTC. Its protein product is CASSFRGANYGYTF.